A selection of T cell receptor beta chains follows, all from one sample in a study of T cells in Graves' hyperthyroidism and ophthalmopathy. Via MiXCR, TCRdb re-called the multiplex PCR reads, giving one row per CDR3 protein. The repertoire has roughly 350,000 distinct CDR3 sequences, 14% of them found once; the top ten carry around 24%. Sequencing was performed on blood. These receptors were obtained from a woman under 40 with Graves' hyperthyroidism. Both conserved end residues are part of each CDR3. Fields, in order: CDR3 protein, CDR3 DNA, CDR3 length, J gene, V gene, D gene, clone size. The D gene is left open where the match is weak. Clone size is shown for a subset of rows, as once, few, many or a class of expanded clone.

CDR3: CASRTQGHYGYTF
DNA: TGTGCCAGCAGAACACAGGGCCACTATGGCTACACCTTC
length: 13
J: TRBJ1-2
V: TRBV5-6
D: NA
size: once

CDR3: CASSTDRLSQPQHF
DNA: TGTGCCAGCAGCACGGACAGGTTAAGTCAGCCCCAGCATTTT
length: 14
J: TRBJ1-5
V: TRBV7-2
D: TRBD1
size: NA

CDR3: CSANSGVGGYTF
DNA: TGCAGTGCTAACTCGGGGGTGGGTGGCTACACCTTC
length: 12
J: TRBJ1-2
V: TRBV20-1
D: NA
size: many

CDR3: CASSPSGSVPGELFF
DNA: TGTGCCAGTAGTCCTAGCGGGAGTGTCCCCGGGGAGCTGTTTTTT
length: 15
J: TRBJ2-2
V: TRBV19
D: TRBD2
size: NA

CDR3: CASGLGNNEQFF
DNA: TGTGCTAGTGGTTTGGGAAACAATGAGCAGTTCTTC
length: 12
J: TRBJ2-1
V: TRBV12-5
D: NA
size: many

CDR3: CASTPGWTSGYEQYF
DNA: TGTGCCAGCACCCCCGGATGGACTAGCGGTTACGAGCAGTACTTC
length: 15
J: TRBJ2-7
V: TRBV7-2
D: TRBD2
size: once

CDR3: CASSLQGSQYF
DNA: TGTGCCAGCAGTTTGCAGGGATCTCAGTACTTC
length: 11
J: TRBJ2-4
V: TRBV12-3/TRBV12-4
D: NA
size: few

CDR3: CASSLGPTDTQYF
DNA: TGTGCCAGCAGCTTAGGACCTACAGATACGCAGTATTTT
length: 13
J: TRBJ2-3
V: TRBV11-3
D: NA
size: many

CDR3: CSVSGTGFDDVLTGQPQHF
DNA: TGCAGCGTTTCCGGGACAGGGTTCGACGATGTATTGACGGGTCAGCCCCAGCATTTT
length: 19
J: TRBJ1-5
V: TRBV29-1
D: TRBD1
size: many

CDR3: CAWSVRGLAGHSSYNEQFF
DNA: TGTGCCTGGAGTGTACGGGGACTAGCGGGCCACAGCTCCTACAATGAGCAGTTCTTC
length: 19
J: TRBJ2-1
V: TRBV30
D: TRBD2
size: NA

CDR3: CASSFGGETYEQYF
DNA: TGTGCCAGCAGCTTCGGAGGAGAAACCTACGAGCAGTACTTC
length: 14
J: TRBJ2-7
V: TRBV7-9
D: NA
size: NA

CDR3: CASSSGGAQPTDTQYF
DNA: TGTGCCAGCAGCTCTGGGGGAGCCCAGCCCACAGATACGCAGTATTTT
length: 16
J: TRBJ2-3
V: TRBV11-1
D: NA
size: NA

CDR3: CSAAQGKFQPQHF
DNA: TGCAGTGCGGCACAGGGGAAATTTCAGCCCCAGCATTTT
length: 13
J: TRBJ1-5
V: TRBV20-1
D: TRBD1
size: many

CDR3: CASSFAGSVTEAFF
DNA: TGTGCCAGCAGTTTTGCGGGTTCGGTCACTGAAGCTTTCTTT
length: 14
J: TRBJ1-1
V: TRBV28
D: NA
size: many

CDR3: CASSSPIAASYNEQFF
DNA: TGTGCCAGCAGTTCCCCCATAGCGGCCTCGTACAATGAGCAGTTCTTC
length: 16
J: TRBJ2-1
V: TRBV12-3/TRBV12-4
D: NA
size: few

CDR3: CASSQLGSREGYSAFF
DNA: TGTGCCAGCAGTCAACTAGGGTCAAGGGAGGGATATTCGGCTTTCTTT
length: 16
J: TRBJ1-1
V: TRBV28
D: NA
size: many

CDR3: CASSELRGLTNEQFF
DNA: TGTGCCAGCAGTGAATTACGGGGACTTACAAATGAGCAGTTCTTC
length: 15
J: TRBJ2-1
V: TRBV2
D: NA
size: many

CDR3: CASSSAPGTGELFF
DNA: TGTGCCAGTAGTTCCGCTCCCGGGACCGGGGAGCTGTTTTTT
length: 14
J: TRBJ2-2
V: TRBV19
D: NA
size: few

CDR3: CASSPAGYNYEQYF
DNA: TGTGCCAGCAGCCCCGCCGGGTACAACTACGAGCAGTACTTC
length: 14
J: TRBJ2-7
V: TRBV7-9
D: NA
size: NA

CDR3: CASSRTPSGSGTGELFF
DNA: TGCGCCAGCAGCAGAACCCCTAGCGGGAGTGGCACCGGGGAGCTGTTTTTT
length: 17
J: TRBJ2-2
V: TRBV5-1
D: TRBD2
size: NA

CDR3: CASSTRSAGDTQYF
DNA: TGTGCCAGCAGCACCCGATCGGCTGGGGATACGCAGTATTTT
length: 14
J: TRBJ2-3
V: TRBV7-2
D: NA
size: many

CDR3: CASSVFGSSYNEQFF
DNA: TGTGCCAGCAGTGTCTTCGGAAGCTCCTACAATGAGCAGTTCTTC
length: 15
J: TRBJ2-1
V: TRBV27
D: NA
size: many

CDR3: CASSGGSHTEAFF
DNA: TGTGCCAGCAGTGGCGGATCACACACTGAAGCTTTCTTT
length: 13
J: TRBJ1-1
V: TRBV2
D: NA
size: many

CDR3: CSARGVRGTRTSGTYEQYF
DNA: TGCAGTGCTAGAGGCGTGAGGGGGACGCGGACTAGCGGGACTTACGAGCAGTACTTC
length: 19
J: TRBJ2-7
V: TRBV20-1
D: TRBD2
size: few

CDR3: CASNGPGGSQTQYF
DNA: TGCGCCAGCAATGGGCCGGGAGGATCCCAGACCCAGTACTTC
length: 14
J: TRBJ2-5
V: TRBV4-1
D: TRBD2
size: few

CDR3: CASSALRTSGNEQFF
DNA: TGTGCCAGCAGCGCCCTCCGGACTAGCGGGAATGAGCAGTTCTTC
length: 15
J: TRBJ2-1
V: TRBV9
D: TRBD2
size: few

CDR3: CATSDNRDRESYNEQFF
DNA: TGTGCCACCAGTGACAACCGCGACAGGGAATCCTACAATGAGCAGTTCTTC
length: 17
J: TRBJ2-1
V: TRBV24-1
D: TRBD1
size: many

CDR3: CASSPVLSTGYKQPQHF
DNA: TGTGCCAGCAGTCCTGTGTTGTCAACAGGGTATAAACAGCCCCAGCATTTT
length: 17
J: TRBJ1-5
V: TRBV28
D: NA
size: many

CDR3: CASSRADSYQETQYF
DNA: TGCGCCAGCAGCAGAGCGGACAGTTACCAAGAGACCCAGTACTTC
length: 15
J: TRBJ2-5
V: TRBV5-1
D: NA
size: few

CDR3: CASSYSSRDRTDTQYF
DNA: TGTGCCAGCAGTTACTCGAGTCGGGATCGCACAGATACGCAGTATTTT
length: 16
J: TRBJ2-3
V: TRBV6-5
D: NA
size: few

CDR3: CASNRVQAKNIQYF
DNA: TGTGCCAGCAATCGGGTCCAAGCCAAAAACATTCAGTACTTC
length: 14
J: TRBJ2-4
V: TRBV2
D: NA
size: NA

CDR3: CSARATVGTGVSGELFF
DNA: TGCAGTGCTAGGGCCACAGTTGGGACAGGGGTGTCCGGGGAGCTGTTTTTT
length: 17
J: TRBJ2-2
V: TRBV20-1
D: TRBD1
size: once

CDR3: CSVNRSPSYEQYF
DNA: TGCAGTGTGAACAGGTCACCCTCCTACGAGCAGTACTTC
length: 13
J: TRBJ2-7
V: TRBV20-1
D: NA
size: many

CDR3: CATSDRGTLNTEAFF
DNA: TGTGCCACCAGTGACCGTGGGACTTTAAACACTGAAGCTTTCTTT
length: 15
J: TRBJ1-1
V: TRBV24-1
D: NA
size: many

CDR3: CAVTGMPSGYGYTF
DNA: TGCGCTGTAACTGGGATGCCCTCCGGGTATGGCTACACCTTC
length: 14
J: TRBJ1-2
V: TRBV20-1
D: NA
size: many

CDR3: CASSTTGIIQETQYF
DNA: TGTGCCAGTAGTACGACAGGGATAATACAAGAGACCCAGTACTTC
length: 15
J: TRBJ2-5
V: TRBV19
D: TRBD1
size: many

CDR3: CATSSSLVREQYF
DNA: TGTGCCACCAGCTCCTCTTTAGTCCGCGAGCAGTACTTC
length: 13
J: TRBJ2-7
V: TRBV15
D: NA
size: NA

CDR3: CASSPQRTGTEAFF
DNA: TGTGCCAGTAGTCCCCAGAGGACTGGAACTGAAGCTTTCTTT
length: 14
J: TRBJ1-1
V: TRBV19
D: NA
size: few

CDR3: CASRVEAMNTEAFF
DNA: TGTGCCAGCAGGGTCGAAGCTATGAACACTGAAGCTTTCTTT
length: 14
J: TRBJ1-1
V: TRBV2
D: NA
size: NA

CDR3: CASKKQTGVVYNEQFF
DNA: TGTGCCAGCAAAAAACAGACAGGGGTTGTATACAATGAGCAGTTCTTC
length: 16
J: TRBJ2-1
V: TRBV11-2
D: TRBD1
size: many

CDR3: CASSLASGITEAFF
DNA: TGCGCCAGCAGCTTGGCTTCTGGGATCACTGAAGCTTTCTTT
length: 14
J: TRBJ1-1
V: TRBV5-1
D: NA
size: few

CDR3: CASSLVGFGDAYGYTF
DNA: TGTGCCAGCAGCTTAGTTGGATTCGGGGACGCCTATGGCTACACCTTC
length: 16
J: TRBJ1-2
V: TRBV7-2
D: NA
size: many

CDR3: CSASPYYTF
DNA: TGCAGTGCTAGCCCCTACTACACCTTC
length: 9
J: TRBJ1-2
V: TRBV20-1
D: NA
size: once

CDR3: CASSFLSRTNPTDTQYF
DNA: TGTGCCAGCAGTTTCCTATCGCGAACGAACCCAACAGATACGCAGTATTTT
length: 17
J: TRBJ2-3
V: TRBV12-3/TRBV12-4
D: NA
size: few

CDR3: CASSRQVNEKLFF
DNA: TGTGCCAGCAGCCGACAGGTTAATGAAAAACTGTTTTTT
length: 13
J: TRBJ1-4
V: TRBV7-2
D: NA
size: NA

CDR3: CASSPLGGEANTGELFF
DNA: TGTGCCAGCAGCCCTCTGGGGGGGGAGGCCAACACCGGGGAGCTGTTTTTT
length: 17
J: TRBJ2-2
V: TRBV9
D: TRBD2
size: many

CDR3: CASSGPGLAGTETQYF
DNA: TGTGCCAGCAGTGGCCCGGGACTAGCGGGAACAGAGACCCAGTACTTC
length: 16
J: TRBJ2-5
V: TRBV7-2
D: TRBD2
size: few

CDR3: CASRAGGSEQYF
DNA: TGTGCCAGCAGAGCGGGAGGTAGCGAGCAGTACTTC
length: 12
J: TRBJ2-7
V: TRBV27
D: TRBD2
size: NA

CDR3: CASSHPLLVAEQYF
DNA: TGTGCCAGCAGCCACCCCCTTCTAGTTGCCGAGCAGTACTTC
length: 14
J: TRBJ2-7
V: TRBV7-9
D: NA
size: NA

CDR3: CASSLVGGRGTDTQYF
DNA: TGTGCCAGCAGCTTAGTGGGAGGCAGGGGCACAGATACGCAGTATTTT
length: 16
J: TRBJ2-3
V: TRBV7-2
D: NA
size: many

CDR3: CSVRDGYTDTQYF
DNA: TGCAGCGTCCGGGACGGATACACAGATACGCAGTATTTT
length: 13
J: TRBJ2-3
V: TRBV29-1
D: NA
size: many

CDR3: CASSPGTSGSGQETQYF
DNA: TGTGCCAGCAGCCCAGGGACTAGCGGGAGCGGCCAAGAGACCCAGTACTTC
length: 17
J: TRBJ2-5
V: TRBV11-2
D: TRBD2
size: many

CDR3: CASSSAGRGNTIYF
DNA: TGTGCCAGCAGCTCAGCGGGACGTGGAAACACCATATATTTT
length: 14
J: TRBJ1-3
V: TRBV7-2
D: NA
size: NA

CDR3: CAWSVPKGSYTF
DNA: TGTGCCTGGAGTGTACCGAAGGGTAGCTACACCTTC
length: 12
J: TRBJ1-2
V: TRBV30
D: NA
size: many

CDR3: CASIGGVSEKLFF
DNA: TGTGCCAGCATCGGGGGAGTTAGTGAAAAACTGTTTTTT
length: 13
J: TRBJ1-4
V: TRBV28
D: NA
size: NA

CDR3: CASSTSFGRGTEAFF
DNA: TGTGCCAGCAGTACCTCATTTGGCAGAGGCACTGAAGCTTTCTTT
length: 15
J: TRBJ1-1
V: TRBV12-3/TRBV12-4
D: NA
size: many

CDR3: CASRERGGAIRDTQYF
DNA: TGTGCCAGCAGGGAAAGAGGGGGCGCGATCCGGGATACGCAGTATTTT
length: 16
J: TRBJ2-3
V: TRBV7-2
D: TRBD1
size: NA

CDR3: CASSLFRGGPGTQYF
DNA: TGTGCCAGCAGTTTGTTCCGGGGTGGTCCCGGGACCCAGTACTTC
length: 15
J: TRBJ2-5
V: TRBV28
D: NA
size: NA

CDR3: CASLSVGELFF
DNA: TGTGCCAGCCTCTCTGTCGGGGAGCTGTTTTTT
length: 11
J: TRBJ2-2
V: TRBV6-2/TRBV6-3
D: NA
size: NA

CDR3: CASSRTSGSREQFF
DNA: TGTGCCAGCAGCAGGACTAGCGGGAGTCGTGAGCAGTTCTTC
length: 14
J: TRBJ2-1
V: TRBV27
D: TRBD2
size: many